A selection of T cell receptor beta chains follows, all from one sample in a study of blood T cell repertoires in COVID-19. Clones were sequenced by immunoSEQ multiplex PCR, and TCRdb holds only the in-frame ones, with some missing. The data show about 150,000 clones, about 90% seen once. Material: peripheral blood. Receptors originate from a man between 50 and 59 years old with acute or convalescent COVID-19. CDR3s include the opening cysteine and the closing phenylalanine or tryptophan. D genes are given only for firm matches. Clone size appears in some rows only: once, few, many, or a class for an expanded clone.

J | length | D | size | V | CDR3 | DNA
TRBJ1-2 | 14 | TRBD1 | once | TRBV28 | CASRWTGGDYGYTF | TGTGCCAGCAGGTGGACAGGGGGCGACTATGGCTACACCTTC
TRBJ2-2 | 14 | TRBD2 | NA | TRBV5-4 | CASSLSGGTGELFF | TGTGCCAGCAGCCTTAGCGGGGGTACCGGGGAGCTGTTTTTT
TRBJ2-7 | 16 | NA | NA | TRBV21-1 | CASSKAPVRRTYEQYF | TGTGCCAGCAGCAAAGCCCCTGTCAGGCGCACTTACGAGCAGTACTTC
TRBJ2-7 | 14 | TRBD2 | NA | TRBV10-1 | CASSLLAGDDEQYF | TGCGCCAGCAGCCTACTAGCGGGAGATGACGAGCAGTACTTC
TRBJ2-1 | 15 | TRBD1 | NA | TRBV5-1 | CASSSTGGGFDEQFF | TGCGCCAGCAGCTCTACAGGGGGAGGATTTGATGAGCAGTTCTTC
TRBJ1-1 | 11 | NA | NA | TRBV6-5 | CATKFISEAFF | TGTGCCACTAAGTTTATTTCTGAAGCTTTCTTT
TRBJ2-4 | 18 | TRBD2 | NA | TRBV5-1 | CASSLQGVSGGAKNIQYF | TGCGCCAGCAGCTTGCAGGGCGTATCGGGGGGAGCCAAAAACATTCAGTACTTC
TRBJ2-2 | 13 | TRBD2 | NA | TRBV6-5 | CASMGLAPGELFF | TGTGCCAGCATGGGACTAGCGCCCGGGGAGCTGTTTTTT
TRBJ2-1 | 12 | NA | NA | TRBV7-9 | CASSLVFDEQFF | TGTGCCAGCAGCTTAGTTTTCGATGAGCAGTTCTTC
TRBJ2-3 | 15 | TRBD2 | NA | TRBV5-1 | CASSLVPGGSDTQYF | TGCGCCAGCAGCTTGGTTCCGGGAGGGTCAGATACGCAGTATTTT
TRBJ2-2 | 16 | NA | NA | TRBV7-9 | CASRQGTDVSTGELFF | TGTGCCAGCAGGCAGGGGACGGATGTGAGCACCGGGGAGCTGTTTTTT
TRBJ2-1 | 14 | TRBD1 | NA | TRBV11-2 | CASSYRDRGPEQFF | TGTGCCAGCAGCTACCGGGACAGGGGTCCTGAGCAGTTCTTC
TRBJ1-2 | 15 | TRBD1 | once | TRBV7-2 | CASSGAGTGNHGYTF | TGTGCCAGCAGCGGAGCCGGGACAGGGAACCATGGCTACACCTTC
TRBJ2-6 | 16 | NA | NA | TRBV9 | CASSVGLTVGANVLTF | TGTGCCAGCAGCGTAGGTCTAACAGTCGGGGCCAACGTCCTGACTTTC
TRBJ1-1 | 13 | NA | NA | TRBV4-2 | CASSQVGSPEAFF | TGTGCCAGCAGCCAAGTGGGGAGCCCTGAAGCTTTCTTT
TRBJ1-2 | 15 | TRBD1 | NA | TRBV6-5 | CASSWSGTDFYGYTF | TGTGCCAGCAGTTGGTCCGGGACAGATTTCTATGGCTACACCTTC
TRBJ1-5 | 12 | NA | NA | TRBV27 | CASGGFNQPQHF | TGTGCCAGCGGGGGGTTCAATCAGCCCCAGCATTTT
TRBJ1-6 | 14 | NA | NA | TRBV5-1 | CASSWEGTGSPLHF | TGCGCCAGCAGCTGGGAGGGGACGGGTTCACCCCTCCACTTT
TRBJ2-1 | 18 | TRBD2 | NA | TRBV6-4 | CASNRRTSGTTNYNEQFF | TGTGCCAGCAATAGACGGACTAGCGGGACCACCAACTACAATGAGCAGTTCTTC
TRBJ2-1 | 13 | NA | NA | TRBV18 | CASSHSSYNEQFF | TGTGCCAGCTCACACAGCTCCTACAATGAGCAGTTCTTC
TRBJ2-2 | 16 | TRBD1 | few | TRBV28 | CASSLFGTANTGELFF | TGTGCCAGCAGTTTATTTGGGACAGCGAACACCGGGGAGCTGTTTTTT
TRBJ2-5 | 16 | NA | NA | TRBV7-2 | CASSLGSWATQETQYF | TGTGCCAGCAGCTTAGGCTCGTGGGCCACACAAGAGACCCAGTACTTC
TRBJ2-1 | 13 | NA | NA | TRBV27 | CASSSREGDEQFF | TGTGCCAGCAGTTCTCGTGAGGGCGATGAGCAGTTCTTC
TRBJ2-5 | 14 | NA | few | TRBV15 | CATSSLSRQETQYF | TGTGCCACCAGCAGCTTAAGCAGGCAAGAGACCCAGTACTTC
TRBJ1-5 | 15 | NA | NA | TRBV28 | CASSQKRYSNQPQHF | TGTGCCAGCAGCCAGAAAAGATATAGCAATCAGCCCCAGCATTTT
TRBJ2-2 | 14 | TRBD1 | NA | TRBV10-3 | CAIRGTGSTGELFF | TGTGCCATCAGGGGGACAGGGAGCACCGGGGAGCTGTTTTTT
TRBJ2-2 | 20 | TRBD2 | NA | TRBV10-3 | CAISEPGLAGGPRGTGELFF | TGTGCCATCAGTGAGCCCGGACTAGCGGGAGGACCCCGGGGGACCGGGGAGCTGTTTTTT
TRBJ2-5 | 15 | NA | NA | TRBV7-7 | CASSLGGLDAETQYF | TGTGCCAGCAGCTTAGGAGGATTAGACGCGGAGACCCAGTACTTC
TRBJ2-7 | 13 | TRBD1 | NA | TRBV6-5 | CASTSGQEYEQYF | TGTGCCAGCACCAGCGGACAGGAATACGAGCAGTACTTC
TRBJ2-7 | 14 | TRBD2 | NA | TRBV18 | CASSGGWRAYEQYF | TGTGCCAGCTCCGGGGGGTGGCGCGCCTACGAGCAGTACTTC
TRBJ1-2 | 15 | NA | NA | TRBV6-1 | CASSEAVGQNYGYTF | TGTGCCAGCAGTGAAGCGGTGGGACAAAACTATGGCTACACCTTC
TRBJ1-4 | 16 | NA | NA | TRBV28 | CASSLGTSVLGEKLFF | TGTGCCAGCAGTTTAGGGACTTCCGTACTGGGGGAAAAACTATTTTTT
TRBJ2-3 | 16 | TRBD2 | NA | TRBV7-2 | CASSLRLAGDTDTQYF | TGTGCCAGCAGCTTACGTCTGGCGGGGGACACAGATACGCAGTATTTT
TRBJ1-5 | 16 | TRBD1 | few | TRBV19 | CASSASRTGNNQPQHF | TGTGCCAGTAGTGCATCCCGGACAGGAAACAATCAGCCCCAGCATTTT
TRBJ2-1 | 15 | TRBD2 | NA | TRBV7-2 | CASSPRTSGYNEQFF | TGTGCCAGCAGCCCCCGGACTAGCGGATACAATGAGCAGTTCTTC
TRBJ2-5 | 15 | NA | NA | TRBV7-8 | CASSLVPAGQETQYF | TGTGCCAGCAGCTTAGTCCCGGCAGGGCAAGAGACCCAGTACTTC
TRBJ2-6 | 15 | NA | NA | TRBV3-1/TRBV3-2 | CASSQDLSGANVLTF | TGTGCCAGCAGCCAAGATCTCTCCGGGGCCAACGTCCTGACTTTC
TRBJ2-1 | 19 | NA | NA | TRBV3-1/TRBV3-2 | CASSQDLVGGLGGLNEQFF | TGTGCCAGCAGCCAAGATCTAGTAGGAGGGCTGGGTGGTCTCAATGAGCAGTTCTTC
TRBJ2-4 | 18 | TRBD2 | NA | TRBV27 | CASSPPPLAGVQKNIQYF | TGTGCCAGCAGTCCACCACCTTTAGCGGGAGTTCAGAAAAACATTCAGTACTTC
TRBJ1-2 | 16 | NA | once | TRBV28 | CASSWGGGGMNYGYTF | TGTGCCAGCAGTTGGGGGGGCGGCGGCATGAACTATGGCTACACCTTC
TRBJ1-5 | 17 | TRBD1 | few | TRBV10-3 | CATAQMTGGLSNQPQHF | TGTGCCACCGCCCAGATGACAGGGGGCCTTAGCAATCAGCCCCAGCATTTT
TRBJ1-1 | 14 | TRBD1 | few | TRBV3-1/TRBV3-2 | CASSLKPTGREAFF | TGTGCCAGCAGCCTGAAACCGACAGGGAGAGAAGCTTTCTTT
TRBJ2-5 | 18 | NA | NA | TRBV28 | CATAVGREGPTSQETQYF | TGTGCCACAGCAGTGGGCAGAGAGGGCCCAACCAGCCAAGAGACCCAGTACTTC
TRBJ2-1 | 16 | TRBD1 | NA | TRBV3-1/TRBV3-2 | CASSRGGSAGANEQFF | TGTGCCAGCAGCCGAGGGGGCTCGGCAGGGGCCAATGAGCAGTTCTTC
TRBJ2-1 | 15 | TRBD1 | NA | TRBV7-3 | CASSLMGQGTNEQFF | TGTGCCAGCAGCTTAATGGGACAGGGGACCAATGAGCAGTTCTTC
TRBJ1-2 | 13 | NA | NA | TRBV2 | CASRDGSRGGYTF | TGTGCCAGCAGAGACGGTTCGCGGGGTGGCTACACCTTC
TRBJ1-2 | 17 | NA | NA | TRBV9 | CASSPSGQEISWYGYTF | TGTGCCAGCAGCCCCTCCGGTCAGGAAATCTCTTGGTATGGCTACACCTTC